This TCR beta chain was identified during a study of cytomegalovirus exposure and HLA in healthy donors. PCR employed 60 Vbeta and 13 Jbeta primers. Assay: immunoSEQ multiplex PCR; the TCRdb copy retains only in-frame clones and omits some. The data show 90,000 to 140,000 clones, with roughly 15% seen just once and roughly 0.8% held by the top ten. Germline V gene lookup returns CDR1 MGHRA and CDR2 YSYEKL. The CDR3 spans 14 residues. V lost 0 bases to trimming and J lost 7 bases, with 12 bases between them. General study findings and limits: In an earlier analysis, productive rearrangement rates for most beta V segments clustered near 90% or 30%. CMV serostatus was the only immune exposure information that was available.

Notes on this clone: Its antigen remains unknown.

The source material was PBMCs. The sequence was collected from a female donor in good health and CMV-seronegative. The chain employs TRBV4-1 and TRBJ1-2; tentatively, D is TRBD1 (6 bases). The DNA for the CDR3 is TGCGCCAGCAGCCAAGAGATACAGGGTGGTGGCTACACCTTC. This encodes CASSQEIQGGGYTF.